This TCR beta chain came from a study of blood T cell repertoires in COVID-19. Study information: Spain, Italy and the United States supplied samples that represented acute and convalescent COVID-19. Sources were T cells, B-cell-depleted T cells, or PBMCs; the material itself was cDNA or gDNA.

It was during active infection that Seattle patients were enrolled and then longitudinally followed. The CDR3 is 14 residues long. The V and J ends lost 3 bases and 4 bases respectively, with 12 bases between them. CDR1 and CDR2 from the germline V gene are LNHDA and SQIVND (reference sequence). Original data processing: Amplification of reference gene primers was used by the study to estimate nucleated cell counts. TCRdb keeps only in-frame clones here, not all; method: immunoSEQ multiplex PCR. The V and J calls and clone size were taken over from that table, and D and trimming were inferred from the DNA. The table includes about 200,000 clones, over 75% detected once.

Input material: peripheral blood. This TCR was sampled from a woman aged 70-85 years with COVID-19, enrolled during active disease. This rearrangement joins TRBV19 to TRBJ1-1; perhaps TRBD1 as D (6 bases). The CDR3 nucleotides read TGTGCCAGTAGTATTGGAAGGGGGTCCACTGAAGCTTTCTTT. Its protein is CASSIGRGSTEAFF.